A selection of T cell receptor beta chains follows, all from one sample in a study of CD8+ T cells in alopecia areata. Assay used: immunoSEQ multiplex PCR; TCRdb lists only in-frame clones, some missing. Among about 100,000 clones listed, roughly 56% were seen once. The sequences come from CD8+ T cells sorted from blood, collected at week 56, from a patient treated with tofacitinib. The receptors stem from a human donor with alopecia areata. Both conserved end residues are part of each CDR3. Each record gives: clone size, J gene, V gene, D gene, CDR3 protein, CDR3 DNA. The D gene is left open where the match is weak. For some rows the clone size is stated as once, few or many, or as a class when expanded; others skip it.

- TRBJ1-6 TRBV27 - CASSLQGHNSPLHF TGTGCCAGCAGTTTGCAGGGCCATAATTCACCCCTCCACTTT
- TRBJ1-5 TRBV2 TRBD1 CASSPQGFWHQPQHF TGTGCCAGCAGTCCACAGGGGTTCTGGCATCAGCCCCAGCATTTT
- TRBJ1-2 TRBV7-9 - CASSLGSLGGYTF TGTGCCAGCAGCTTAGGCTCACTTGGAGGCTACACCTTC
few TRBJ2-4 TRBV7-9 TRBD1 CASSKYRGEKNIQYF TGTGCCAGCAGCAAATACAGGGGGGAGAAAAACATTCAGTACTTC
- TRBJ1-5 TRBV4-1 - CASSQEPVVGGRSNQPQHF TGCGCCAGCAGCCAGGAACCCGTTGTTGGCGGGAGAAGCAATCAGCCCCAGCATTTT
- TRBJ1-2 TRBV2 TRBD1 CASSDGTGTNYGYTF TGTGCCAGCAGTGACGGGACAGGGACTAACTATGGCTACACCTTC
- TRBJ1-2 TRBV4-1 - CASSQVKGYGYTF TGCGCCAGCAGCCAAGTCAAGGGATATGGCTACACCTTC
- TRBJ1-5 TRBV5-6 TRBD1 CASSLGTASNQPQHF TGTGCCAGCAGCCTGGGGACAGCCAGCAATCAGCCCCAGCATTTT
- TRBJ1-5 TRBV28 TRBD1 CASRPRGSAQPQHF TGTGCCAGCAGACCCAGGGGGTCAGCTCAGCCCCAGCATTTT
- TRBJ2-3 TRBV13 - CASSLGPDTQYF TGTGCCAGCAGCTTAGGACCAGATACGCAGTATTTT
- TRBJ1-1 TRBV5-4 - CASSLRPNTEAFF TGTGCCAGCAGCTTGCGTCCAAACACTGAAGCTTTCTTT
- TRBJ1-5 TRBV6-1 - CASSPWVEGNQPQHF TGTGCCAGCAGTCCCTGGGTGGAGGGCAATCAGCCCCAGCATTTT
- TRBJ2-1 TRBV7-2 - CASSLLTEKFF TGTGCCAGCAGCTTGTTGACAGAGAAGTTCTTC
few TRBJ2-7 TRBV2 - CASSDLSYSVLSYEQYF TGTGCCAGCAGTGACCTGAGTTACAGCGTTCTCTCCTACGAGCAGTACTTC
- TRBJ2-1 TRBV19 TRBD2 CASSTSAKRGGGNLNEQFF TGTGCCAGTAGTACGAGTGCAAAGAGAGGCGGGGGGAACCTCAATGAGCAGTTCTTC
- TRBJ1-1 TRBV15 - CATSKITDTEAFF TGTGCCACCTCGAAGATCACGGACACTGAAGCTTTCTTT
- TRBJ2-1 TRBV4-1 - CASSQELPINNEQFF TGCGCCAGCAGCCAAGAACTACCCATAAACAATGAGCAGTTCTTC
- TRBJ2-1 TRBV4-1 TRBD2 CASSQVSGLYNEQFF TGCGCCAGCAGCCAAGTTAGCGGGCTCTACAATGAGCAGTTCTTC
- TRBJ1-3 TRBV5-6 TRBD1 CASSPTGTGVNTIYF TGTGCCAGCAGCCCGACCGGGACAGGGGTGAACACCATATATTTT
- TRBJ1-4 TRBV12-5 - CASGPAGGRGEKLFF TGTGCTAGTGGTCCCGCCGGGGGGCGCGGAGAAAAACTGTTTTTT
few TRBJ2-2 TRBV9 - CASSVEGNGELFF TGTGCCAGCAGCGTAGAGGGAAACGGGGAGCTGTTTTTT
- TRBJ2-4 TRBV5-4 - CASSFGQNIQYF TGTGCCAGCAGCTTTGGCCAAAACATTCAGTACTTC
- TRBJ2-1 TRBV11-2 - CASSMNEQFF TGTGCCAGCAGTATGAATGAGCAGTTCTTC
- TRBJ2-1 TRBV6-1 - CASSEAFPGRDEQFF TGTGCCAGCAGTGAAGCGTTTCCAGGGCGGGATGAGCAGTTCTTC
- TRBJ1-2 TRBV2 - CARTVPAPGMDYGYTF TGTGCCAGGACCGTACCCGCGCCAGGGATGGACTATGGCTACACCTTC
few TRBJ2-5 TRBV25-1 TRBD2 CASSFLAVGETQYF TGTGCCAGCAGTTTCCTAGCGGTCGGAGAGACCCAGTACTTC
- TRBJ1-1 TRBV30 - CAWSPEPGNTEAFF TGTGCCTGGAGTCCCGAGCCAGGCAACACTGAAGCTTTCTTT
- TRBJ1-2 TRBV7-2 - CASSLAGTPRIRGGYTF TGTGCCAGCAGCTTAGCCGGGACACCTAGGATTCGTGGAGGCTACACCTTC
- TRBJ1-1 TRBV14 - CASSQVSSRIAFF TGTGCCAGCAGCCAAGTCAGCAGCAGGATAGCTTTCTTT
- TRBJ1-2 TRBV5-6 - CASSPGSSGYTF TGTGCCAGCAGCCCCGGGTCGAGTGGCTACACCTTC
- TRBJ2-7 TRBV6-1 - CASSEEGRPYEQYF TGTGCCAGCAGTGAAGAGGGCAGACCCTACGAGCAGTACTTC
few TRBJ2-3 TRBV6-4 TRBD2 CATGASGEDTQYF TGTGCCACGGGGGCTAGCGGGGAAGATACGCAGTATTTT
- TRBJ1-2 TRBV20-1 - CSARSGDGYTF TGCAGTGCTAGGAGCGGGGATGGCTACACCTTC
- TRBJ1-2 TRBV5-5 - CASSFDSYGYTF TGTGCCAGCAGCTTTGATAGCTATGGCTACACCTTC
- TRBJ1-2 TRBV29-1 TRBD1 CSVGPGLTGTANYGYTF TGCAGCGTTGGACCCGGGCTTACCGGGACAGCTAACTATGGCTACACCTTC
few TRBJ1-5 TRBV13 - CASSLGSAQPQHF TGTGCCAGCAGCTTAGGTAGTGCTCAGCCCCAGCATTTT
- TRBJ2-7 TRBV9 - CASSLRDRAYEQYF TGTGCCAGCAGCTTAAGGGACCGAGCCTACGAGCAGTACTTC